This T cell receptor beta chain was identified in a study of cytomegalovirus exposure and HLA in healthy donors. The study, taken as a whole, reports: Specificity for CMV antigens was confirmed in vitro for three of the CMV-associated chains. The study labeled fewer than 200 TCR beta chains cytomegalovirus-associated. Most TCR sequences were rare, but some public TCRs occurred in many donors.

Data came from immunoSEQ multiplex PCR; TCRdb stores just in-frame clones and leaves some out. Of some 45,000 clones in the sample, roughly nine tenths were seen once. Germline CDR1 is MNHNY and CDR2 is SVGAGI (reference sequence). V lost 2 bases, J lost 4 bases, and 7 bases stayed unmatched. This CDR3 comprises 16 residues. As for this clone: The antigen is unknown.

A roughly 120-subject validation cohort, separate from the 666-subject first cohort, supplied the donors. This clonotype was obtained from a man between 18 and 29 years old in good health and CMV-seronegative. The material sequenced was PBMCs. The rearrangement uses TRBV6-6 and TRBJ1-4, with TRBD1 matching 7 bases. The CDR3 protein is CASSYDGAGGNEKLFF. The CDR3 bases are TGTGCCAGCAGTTACGATGGGGCAGGGGGTAATGAAAAACTGTTTTTT.